This entry describes one T cell receptor beta chain. TCRdb keeps only in-frame clones here, not all; method: immunoSEQ multiplex PCR. This sample has hundreds of thousands of clones, with roughly 87% found just once. The data derive from a study of cytomegalovirus exposure and HLA in healthy donors. V gave up 5 bases and J gave up 0 bases; unmatched junction bases: 4. The germline V gene encodes CDR1 SEHNR and CDR2 FQNEAQ (reference sequence). The CDR3 extends over 17 amino acids. Sequencing input: PBMCs. The TCR was taken from a man between 18 and 29 years old in good health and CMV-seropositive. The genes are TRBV7-9 and TRBJ2-1; 13 bases fit TRBD2. CDR3 loop: CASSRRTSGSSYNEQFF. CDR3 sequence (DNA): TGTGCCAGCAGCCGGAGGACTAGCGGGAGCTCCTACAATGAGCAGTTCTTC.